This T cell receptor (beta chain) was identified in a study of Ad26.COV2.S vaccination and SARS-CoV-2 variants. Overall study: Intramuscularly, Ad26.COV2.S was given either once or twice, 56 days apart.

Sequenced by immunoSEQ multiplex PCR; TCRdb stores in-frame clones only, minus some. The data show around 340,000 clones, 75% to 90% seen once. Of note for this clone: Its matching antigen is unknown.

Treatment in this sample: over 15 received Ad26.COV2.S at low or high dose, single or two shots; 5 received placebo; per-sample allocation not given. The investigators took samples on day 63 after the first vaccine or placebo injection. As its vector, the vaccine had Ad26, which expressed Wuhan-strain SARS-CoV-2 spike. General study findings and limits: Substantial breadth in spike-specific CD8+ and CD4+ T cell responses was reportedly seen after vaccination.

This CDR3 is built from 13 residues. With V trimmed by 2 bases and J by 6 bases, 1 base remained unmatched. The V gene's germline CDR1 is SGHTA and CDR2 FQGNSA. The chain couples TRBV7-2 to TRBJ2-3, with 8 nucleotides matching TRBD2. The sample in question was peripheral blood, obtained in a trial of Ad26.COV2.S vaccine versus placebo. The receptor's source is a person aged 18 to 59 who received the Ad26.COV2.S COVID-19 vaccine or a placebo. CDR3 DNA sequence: TGTGCCAGCAGCTTAAGACTAGCGGATACGCAGTATTTT. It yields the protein CASSLRLADTQYF.